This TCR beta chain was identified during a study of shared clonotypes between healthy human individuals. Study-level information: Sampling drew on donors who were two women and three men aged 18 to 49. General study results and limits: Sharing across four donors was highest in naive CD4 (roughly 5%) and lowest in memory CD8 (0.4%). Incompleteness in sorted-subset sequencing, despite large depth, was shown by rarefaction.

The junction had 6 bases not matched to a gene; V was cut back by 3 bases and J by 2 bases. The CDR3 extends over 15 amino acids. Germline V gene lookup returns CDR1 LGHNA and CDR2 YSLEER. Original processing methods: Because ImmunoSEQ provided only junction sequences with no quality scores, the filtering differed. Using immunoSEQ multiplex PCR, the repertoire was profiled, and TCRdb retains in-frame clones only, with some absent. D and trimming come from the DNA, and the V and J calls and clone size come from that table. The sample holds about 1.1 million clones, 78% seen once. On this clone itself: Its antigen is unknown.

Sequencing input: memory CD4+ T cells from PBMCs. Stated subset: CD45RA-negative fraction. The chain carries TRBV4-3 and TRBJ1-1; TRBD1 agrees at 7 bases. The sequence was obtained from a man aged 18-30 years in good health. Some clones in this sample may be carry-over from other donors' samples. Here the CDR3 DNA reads TGCGCCAGCAGCCAGAACAGGGGCCCCAACACTGAAGCTTTCTTT. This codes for CASSQNRGPNTEAFF.